This TCR beta chain was identified in a study of T cells in Graves' hyperthyroidism and ophthalmopathy. The study, taken as a whole, reports: Among thyroid clonotypes expanded above 0.001, most also appeared in blood.

V lost 2 bases and J lost 8; bases outside the gene matches: 5. The CDR3 has 15 amino acids. The V gene's germline CDR1 is DFQATT and CDR2 SNEGSKA (reference sequence). Of note for this clonotype: Its antigen is unidentified.

Amplified regions were TCR beta CDR3 sequences from RNA transcripts. Initially, a first-round RT-PCR of the TCR CDR3 employed the HTBI primer set. TCRdb called the multiplex PCR reads again in MiXCR, with one record for every CDR3 protein. The repertoire holds a few hundred thousand distinct CDR3 sequences, with 25% as singletons. For Graves' hyperthyroidism to be stable, ophthalmopathy could not progress within 18 months. Hyperthyroidism, newly diagnosed and lasting under 2 months, affected patients aged 18 to 65. Diagnoses were established using clinical symptoms, serum thyroxine and TRAb, thyroid ultrasound and orbital computed tomography.

Sample: blood. The rearrangement joins TRBV20-1 to TRBJ2-1; 14 bases are a match to TRBD2. This TCR was recovered from a man aged 45-60 years with Graves' hyperthyroidism. The CDR3 sequence is CSARTTSGRAHEQFF. CDR3 bases: TGCAGTGCTAGAACGACTAGCGGGAGGGCCCATGAGCAGTTCTTC.